These 23 T cell receptor beta chains share one sample of origin, sequenced in a study of T cell changes during pregnancy in multiple sclerosis. The assay was immunoSEQ multiplex PCR, and TCRdb's table has in-frame clones only and misses some. The data show tens of thousands of clones, roughly nine tenths seen once. This material consisted of peripheral blood, taken after pregnancy. These receptors were collected from a female donor in good health, enrolled as a control in a pregnancy study.

The chain joins TRBV5-4 to TRBJ1-5, with D possibly being TRBD1 (5 bases). The V gene lost 1 base and the J gene lost 5 bases, with 13 bases spanning the gap. Germline lookup yields CDR1 SGHNT and CDR2 YYREEE (reference sequence). The CDR3 extends over 15 amino acids. The CDR3: CASSLWQGGDQPQHF. CDR3 DNA: TGTGCCAGCAGCTTGTGGCAGGGAGGGGATCAGCCCCAGCATTTT. The complete variable domain, with remaining parts taken from reference TRBV5-4 and TRBJ1-5, reads ETGVTQSPTHLIKTRGQQVTLRCSSQSGHNTVSWYQQALGQGPQFIFQYYREEENGRGNFPPRFSGLQFPNYSSELNVNALELDDSALYLCASSLWQGGDQPQHFGDGTRLSIL.

The chain links TRBV28 to TRBJ1-4, with D possibly matching TRBD1 (6 bases). V shed 2 bases and J shed 5 bases, with 12 bases lying between them. CDR3 length equals 15 residues. Looked up from germline, CDR1 is MDHEN and CDR2 is SYDVKM. CDR3 sequence: CASSLGGSGNEKLFF. The CDR3 DNA reads as TGTGCCAGCAGTTTAGGGGGCTCAGGGAATGAAAAACTGTTTTTT. The entire variable domain, with the rest obtained from reference TRBV28 and TRBJ1-4, is as follows: DVKVTQSSRYLVKRTGEKVFLECVQDMDHENMFWYRQDPGLGLRLIYFSYDVKMKEKGDIPEGYSVSREKKERFSLILESASTNQTSMYLCASSLGGSGNEKLFFGSGTQLSVL.

The chain couples TRBV19 to TRBJ1-5; 7 positions match TRBD1. The CDR3 sequence is 16 residues long. Germline V gene data show CDR1 as LNHDA and CDR2 as SQIVND (reference sequence). V lost 5 bases, J lost 6 bases, and 13 bases stayed unmatched. CDR3 residues: CASSGSTGFAGQPQHF. DNA of the CDR3: TGTGCCAGTAGTGGATCGACAGGGTTCGCAGGTCAGCCCCAGCATTTT.

The chain recombines TRBV7-9 with TRBJ1-1; 8 bases map to TRBD1. Germline V gives CDR1 SEHNR, CDR2 FQNEAQ (reference sequence). Trimming removed 6 bases from V and 10 bases from J; junction bases left unmatched: 13. The CDR3 extends over 14 amino acids. As DNA, the CDR3 is TGTGCCAGCAGTCCCGGACAGGGATTGTGGGCAGCTTTCTTT. Translated, it gives CASSPGQGLWAAFF.

The genes are TRBV6-5 and TRBJ2-5, with a weak D call TRBD2 (7 bases). The CDR3 is 15 residues long. With 6 bases removed from V and 5 bases from J, the gap between germline ends came to 19 bases. The germline V gene encodes CDR1 MNHEY and CDR2 SVGAGI. CDR3 loop: CASRGAGAASETQYF. The CDR3, as DNA: TGTGCCAGCAGGGGGGCGGGGGCCGCCTCGGAGACCCAGTACTTC.

The V and J genes are TRBV29-1 and TRBJ2-1, with a possible D match to TRBD2 (5 bases). Trimming left V 3 bases short and J 0 bases short, with 12 bases between. CDR1 is SQVTM, CDR2 ANQGSEA, per germline. The CDR3 contains 15 residues. The CDR3 nucleotides read TGCAGCGTTGAGCGACTATCCAGCTCCTACAATGAGCAGTTCTTC. Amino acids: CSVERLSSSYNEQFF.

J is TRBJ2-1 and V is TRBV27; TRBD2 agrees at 12 bases. Trimming removed 3 bases from V and 7 bases from J; junction bases left unmatched: 7. Germline-derived CDR1 and CDR2 are MNHEY and SMNVEV (reference sequence). The length of the CDR3 is 16 residues. The CDR3 protein is CASSLVGLAGLNEQFF. The CDR3 nucleotides read TGTGCCAGCAGTTTGGTTGGACTAGCGGGGCTTAATGAGCAGTTCTTC.

The gene calls are TRBV7-2 and TRBJ1-2; 7 bases fit TRBD1. This CDR3 is 14 amino acids long. V was clipped by 5 bases and J by 4 bases; unmatched bases: 7. The V gene's germline CDR1 is SGHTA and CDR2 FQGNSA. The CDR3 DNA follows: TGTGCCAGCAGCCTCGGACAGGCGGTCTATGGCTACACCTTC. Its protein is CASSLGQAVYGYTF. The full variable domain, in which reference TRBV7-2 and TRBJ1-2 provide the parts outside the CDR3, is GAGVSQSPSNKVTEKGKDVELRCDPISGHTALYWYRQSLGQGLEFLIYFQGNSAPDKSGLPSDRFSAERTGGSVSTLTIQRTQQEDSAVYLCASSLGQAVYGYTFGSGTRLTVV.

The chain uses TRBV28 and TRBJ2-7, with a weak D call TRBD1 (6 bases). The ends were cut back, 2 bases at V and 3 bases at J, with 11 bases in the middle. The CDR3 sequence is 14 residues long. Germline CDR1 reads MDHEN; CDR2 reads SYDVKM. CDR3 loop: CASSLGNRVYEQYF. DNA of the CDR3: TGTGCCAGCAGTTTAGGGAACAGGGTCTACGAGCAGTACTTC.

The gene calls are TRBV28 and TRBJ2-7; tentatively, D is TRBD1 (6 bases). The V and J ends lost 6 bases and 0 bases respectively, with 15 bases between them. The CDR3 contains 15 residues. Per the germline V gene, CDR1 is MDHEN and CDR2 is SYDVKM. Here the CDR3 reads CASSLTGWGSYEQYF. In DNA, the CDR3 is TGTGCCAGCAGCCTGACAGGATGGGGCTCCTACGAGCAGTACTTC.

The CDR3 spells CASSIASGGAETQYF. CDR3 bases: TGTGCCAGTAGTATAGCTAGCGGGGGCGCAGAGACCCAGTACTTC. The V gene is TRBV19, the J gene TRBJ2-5; TRBD2 matches at 10 bases. The CDR3 totals 15 residues. Trimming cost V 1 base and J 4 bases; bases outside gene matches: 3. Per germline, CDR1 LNHDA and CDR2 SQIVND (reference sequence).

The genes are TRBV5-1 and TRBJ1-1; no firm D call. The CDR3 loop spans 16 amino acids. The V end was cut by 0 bases, the J end by 3 bases, with 15 bases between. Germline CDR1 reads SGHRS; CDR2 reads YFSETQ. DNA for the CDR3: TGCGCCAGCAGCTTGGCCAAAGGTTGGGAGGACACTGAAGCTTTCTTT. It encodes CASSLAKGWEDTEAFF.

This chain connects TRBV7-9 to TRBJ2-1, with D possibly matching TRBD1 (6 bases). This CDR3 comprises 16 residues. CDR1 and CDR2 from the germline V gene are SEHNR and FQNEAQ (reference sequence). Trimming shortened V by 5 bases and J by 5 bases, and 19 bases separated the two germline ends. The CDR3 nucleotides read TGTGCCAGCAGCCCGAGGGCCCCCGGGACACACAATGAGCAGTTCTTC. This gives the protein CASSPRAPGTHNEQFF.

The rearrangement links TRBV5-8 to TRBJ2-2; 9 bases match TRBD1. There are 15 residues in the CDR3. V shed 4 bases and J 6 bases; nucleotides not matched to a gene: 7. Germline CDR1 and CDR2: SGHTS and YDEGEE. Here the CDR3 reads CASSGGQGWPGELFF. The CDR3 nucleotides are TGTGCCAGCAGCGGGGGACAGGGTTGGCCCGGGGAGCTGTTTTTT.

The chain uses TRBV7-8 and TRBJ1-3; D remains ambiguous. The CDR3 consists of 15 residues. The germline gives CDR1 SGHVS, CDR2 FQNEAQ. Deletions cut 3 bases from V and 0 bases from J, with 9 bases between. This chain's CDR3 is CASSLASSSGNTIYF. The CDR3 DNA sequence: TGTGCCAGCAGCTTGGCTTCCTCCTCTGGAAACACCATATATTTT.

The CDR3 loop is CASSQVRSSYVIDEQFF. DNA for the CDR3: TGCGCCAGCAGCCAAGTTAGGTCTAGTTATGTTATCGATGAGCAGTTCTTC. This rearrangement joins TRBV4-3 to TRBJ2-1, with no clear D. CDR3 size: 17 residues. Trimming cost V 1 base and J 8 bases, with 21 bases left between them. Germline CDR1 LGHNA, CDR2 YSLEER.

J is TRBJ1-3 and V is TRBV5-6; no firm D call. This CDR3 has 15 amino acids. Germline V gene lookup returns CDR1 SGHDT and CDR2 YYEEEE. V was cut by 3 bases and J by 3 bases, with 13 bases left in between. CDR3 sequence (DNA): TGTGCCAGCAGCTCTGGCAGACGGGGTGGAAACACCATATATTTT. Amino acid sequence: CASSSGRRGGNTIYF.

CDR3 sequence (DNA): TGTGCCAGCAGTAGGGCCGGGGTGGAAAATGAGCAGTTCTTC. Its protein is CASSRAGVENEQFF. The chain is built from TRBV28 and TRBJ2-1; a possible D gene is TRBD2 (5 bases). Germline V gene sequence: CDR1 MDHEN, CDR2 SYDVKM. This CDR3 is 14 amino acids long. Trimming removed 5 bases from V and 7 bases from J, with 15 bases in between.

The chain is built from TRBV5-4 and TRBJ2-5; 11 positions match TRBD2. The CDR3 runs to 15 residues. CDR1 is SGHNT and CDR2 is YYREEE in the germline V gene (reference sequence). V lost 2 bases and J lost 5; bases outside the gene matches: 5. The CDR3 sequence: CASSFSGGAWETQYF. CDR3 in DNA: TGTGCCAGCAGCTTTAGCGGGGGGGCCTGGGAGACCCAGTACTTC.

This clone has more than one count but fewer than ten. V usage is TRBV27 and J usage is TRBJ2-3; 7 positions agree with TRBD1. CDR3 length: 15 residues. The V segment lost 8 bases and the J segment 3 bases; nucleotides outside the gene matches: 11. CDR1 and CDR2 (germline): MNHEY, SMNVEV (reference sequence). The CDR3 sequence is CASQLRDRVTDTQYF. Written as DNA, the CDR3 is TGTGCCAGCCAACTCCGGGACAGAGTAACAGATACGCAGTATTTT.

V is TRBV27 and J is TRBJ2-3; D possibly corresponds to TRBD2 (6 bases). CDR1 is MNHEY, CDR2 SMNVEV, per germline (reference sequence). V lost 7 bases and J lost 0, with 11 bases in between. The CDR3 contains 14 residues. DNA of the CDR3: TGTGCCAGCACTCGAGGGACTAGCACAGATACGCAGTATTTT. It translates to CASTRGTSTDTQYF.

The chain couples TRBV4-3 to TRBJ2-3; TRBD2 matches at 10 bases. Germline V gene data show CDR1 as LGHNA and CDR2 as YSLEER. This CDR3 contains 16 residues. J gave up 2 bases and V 5 bases, and 7 bases lay outside the gene matches. In DNA, the CDR3 is TGCGCCAGCAGCTCTCGACTAGCGGGCTACACAGATACGCAGTATTTT. Amino acids: CASSSRLAGYTDTQYF.

The chain links TRBV7-2 to TRBJ1-4; D is ambiguous. Germline V gene sequence: CDR1 SGHTA, CDR2 FQGNSA. This CDR3 spans 15 amino acids. With 6 bases removed from V and 3 bases from J, the gap between germline ends came to 14 bases. The CDR3 protein is CASRPMWEANEKLFF. The CDR3 bases are TGTGCCAGCAGACCAATGTGGGAGGCTAATGAAAAACTGTTTTTT.